The source of this T cell receptor (beta chain) is a study of control samples from healthy donors and cancer patients. Data came from immunoSEQ multiplex PCR; TCRdb stores just in-frame clones and leaves some out. The data show 110,000 to 150,000 clones, about 89% seen once. V gave up 7 bases and J gave up 1 base; unmatched junction bases: 1. Germline V gives CDR1 LGHDT, CDR2 YNNKEL (reference sequence). The CDR3 is 14 residues long. This TCR came from a young man in good health. The gene calls are TRBV3-1 (or the pseudogene TRBV3-2) and TRBJ1-3, with TRBD1 matching 10 bases. Sequencing used blood. DNA of the CDR3: TGTGCCAGCACGGGACAGGGGTCTGGAAACACCATATATTTT. It yields the protein CASTGQGSGNTIYF.